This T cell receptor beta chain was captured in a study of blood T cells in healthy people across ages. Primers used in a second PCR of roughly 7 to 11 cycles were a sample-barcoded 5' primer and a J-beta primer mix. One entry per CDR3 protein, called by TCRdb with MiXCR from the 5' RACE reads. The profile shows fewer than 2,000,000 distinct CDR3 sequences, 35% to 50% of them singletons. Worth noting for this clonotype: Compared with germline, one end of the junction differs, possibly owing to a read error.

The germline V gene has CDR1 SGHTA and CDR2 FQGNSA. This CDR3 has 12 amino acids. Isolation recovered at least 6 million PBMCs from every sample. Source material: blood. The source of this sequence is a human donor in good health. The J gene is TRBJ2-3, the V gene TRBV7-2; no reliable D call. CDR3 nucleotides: TGTGCCAGCAGCTTCAGCACAGATGCGCAGTATTTT. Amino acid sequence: CASSFSTDAQYF.